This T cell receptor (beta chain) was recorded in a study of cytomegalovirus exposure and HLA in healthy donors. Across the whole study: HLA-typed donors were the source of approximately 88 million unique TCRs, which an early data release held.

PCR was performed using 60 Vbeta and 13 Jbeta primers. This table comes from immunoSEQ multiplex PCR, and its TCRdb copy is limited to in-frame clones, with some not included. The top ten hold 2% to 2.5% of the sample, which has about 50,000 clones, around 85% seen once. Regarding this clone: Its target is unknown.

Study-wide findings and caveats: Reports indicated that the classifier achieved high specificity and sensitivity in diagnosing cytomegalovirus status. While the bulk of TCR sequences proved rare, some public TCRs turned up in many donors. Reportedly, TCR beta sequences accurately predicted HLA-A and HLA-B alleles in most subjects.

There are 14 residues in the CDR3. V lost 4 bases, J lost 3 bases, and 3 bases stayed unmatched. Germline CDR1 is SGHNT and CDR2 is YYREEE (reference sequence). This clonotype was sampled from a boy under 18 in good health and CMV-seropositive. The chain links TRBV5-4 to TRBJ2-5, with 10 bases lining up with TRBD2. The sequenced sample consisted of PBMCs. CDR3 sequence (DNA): TGTGCCAGCAGCCAAGCGGGGGGGAAAGAGACCCAGTACTTC. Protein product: CASSQAGGKETQYF. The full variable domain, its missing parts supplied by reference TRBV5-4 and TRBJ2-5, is ETGVTQSPTHLIKTRGQQVTLRCSSQSGHNTVSWYQQALGQGPQFIFQYYREEENGRGNFPPRFSGLQFPNYSSELNVNALELDDSALYLCASSQAGGKETQYFGPGTRLLVL.